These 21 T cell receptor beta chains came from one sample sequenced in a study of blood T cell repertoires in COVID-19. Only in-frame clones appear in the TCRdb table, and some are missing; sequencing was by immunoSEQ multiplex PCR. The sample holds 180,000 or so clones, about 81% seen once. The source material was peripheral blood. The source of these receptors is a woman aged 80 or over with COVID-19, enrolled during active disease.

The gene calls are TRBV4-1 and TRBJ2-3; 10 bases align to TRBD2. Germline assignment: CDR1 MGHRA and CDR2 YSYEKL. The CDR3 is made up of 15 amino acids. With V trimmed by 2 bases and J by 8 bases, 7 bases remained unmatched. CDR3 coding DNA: TGCGCCAGCAGCCAACCGGGACTAGCGCGGCCTACGCAGTATTTT. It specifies CASSQPGLARPTQYF.

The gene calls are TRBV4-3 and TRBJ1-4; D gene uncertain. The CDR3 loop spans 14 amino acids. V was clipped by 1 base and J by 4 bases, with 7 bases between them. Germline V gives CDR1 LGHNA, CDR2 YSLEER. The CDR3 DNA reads TGCGCCAGCAGCCAAGTGCTCTATAATGAAAAACTGTTTTTT. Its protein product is CASSQVLYNEKLFF.

CDR3: CASSPWTASYEQYF. DNA of the CDR3: TGTGCCAGCAGCCCCTGGACAGCCTCCTACGAGCAGTACTTC. The rearrangement links TRBV7-9 to TRBJ2-7; D is perhaps TRBD1 (6 bases). Germline V gene data show CDR1 as SEHNR and CDR2 as FQNEAQ (reference sequence). The CDR3 has 14 residues. With 5 bases removed from V and 0 bases from J, the gap between germline ends came to 11 bases.

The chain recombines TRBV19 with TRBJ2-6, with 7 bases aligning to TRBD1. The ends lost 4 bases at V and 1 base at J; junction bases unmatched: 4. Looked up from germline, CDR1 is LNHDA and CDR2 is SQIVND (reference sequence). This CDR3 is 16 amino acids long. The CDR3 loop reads CASSKSGQSGANVLTF. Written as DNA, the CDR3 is TGTGCCAGTAGTAAATCGGGACAGTCTGGGGCCAACGTCCTGACTTTC.

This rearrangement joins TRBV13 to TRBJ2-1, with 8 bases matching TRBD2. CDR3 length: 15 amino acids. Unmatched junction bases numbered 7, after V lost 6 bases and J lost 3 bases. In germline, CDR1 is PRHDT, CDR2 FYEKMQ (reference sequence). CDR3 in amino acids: CASRPPAGGYNEQFF. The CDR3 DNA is TGTGCCAGCAGACCGCCCGCGGGGGGCTACAATGAGCAGTTCTTC.

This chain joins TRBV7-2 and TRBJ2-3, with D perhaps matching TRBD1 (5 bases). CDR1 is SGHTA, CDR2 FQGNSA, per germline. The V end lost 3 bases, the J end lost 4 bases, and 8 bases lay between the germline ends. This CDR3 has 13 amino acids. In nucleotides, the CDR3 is TGTGCCAGCAGCTTCCTAGGGGCAGATACGCAGTATTTT. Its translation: CASSFLGADTQYF.

The CDR3 bases are TGTGCCAGCAGTTACTCGAGTGGCGGCTACAATGAGCAGTTCTTC. This gives the protein CASSYSSGGYNEQFF. This chain connects TRBV6-2 or TRBV6-3 to TRBJ2-1, with D unclear. The V gene's germline CDR1 is MNHEY and CDR2 SVGEGT. The CDR3 totals 15 residues. The V gene lost 0 bases and the J gene lost 3 bases, with 9 bases spanning the gap.

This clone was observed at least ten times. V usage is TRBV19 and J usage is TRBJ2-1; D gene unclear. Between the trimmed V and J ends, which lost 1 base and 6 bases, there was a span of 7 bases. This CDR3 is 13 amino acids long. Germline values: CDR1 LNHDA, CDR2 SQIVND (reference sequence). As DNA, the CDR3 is TGTGCCAGTAGTATAGTTGGGCTCAATGAGCAGTTCTTC. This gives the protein CASSIVGLNEQFF.

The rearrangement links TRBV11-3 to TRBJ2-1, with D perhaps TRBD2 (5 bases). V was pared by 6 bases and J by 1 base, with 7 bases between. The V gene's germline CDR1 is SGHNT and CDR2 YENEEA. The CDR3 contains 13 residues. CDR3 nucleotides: TGTGCCAGCAGTAGCGATTCCTACAATGAGCAGTTCTTC. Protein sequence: CASSSDSYNEQFF. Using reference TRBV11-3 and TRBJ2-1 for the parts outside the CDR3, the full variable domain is EAGVVQSPRYKIIEKKQPVAFWCNPISGHNTLYWYLQNLGQGPELLIRYENEEAVDDSQLPKDRFSAERLKGVDSTLKIQPAELGDSAVYLCASSSDSYNEQFFGPGTRLTVL.

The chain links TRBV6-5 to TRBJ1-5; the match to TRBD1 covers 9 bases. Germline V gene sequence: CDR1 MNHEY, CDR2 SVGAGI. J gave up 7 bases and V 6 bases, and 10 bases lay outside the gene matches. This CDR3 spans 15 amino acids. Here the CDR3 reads CASRPRTGGGQPQHF. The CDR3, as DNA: TGTGCCAGCAGACCCCGTACAGGGGGCGGACAGCCCCAGCATTTT.

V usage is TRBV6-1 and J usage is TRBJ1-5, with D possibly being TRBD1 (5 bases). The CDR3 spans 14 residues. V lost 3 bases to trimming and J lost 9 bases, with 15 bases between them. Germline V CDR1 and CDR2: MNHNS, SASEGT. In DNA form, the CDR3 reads TGTGCCAGCAGTGAGGATAGGGGAGGAAGGCCCCAGCATTTT. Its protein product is CASSEDRGGRPQHF.

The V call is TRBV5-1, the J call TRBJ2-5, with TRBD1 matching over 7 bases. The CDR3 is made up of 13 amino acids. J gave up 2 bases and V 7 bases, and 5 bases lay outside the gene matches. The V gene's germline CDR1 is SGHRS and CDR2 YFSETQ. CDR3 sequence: CASSDRVQETQYF. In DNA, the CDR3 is TGCGCCAGCTCAGACAGGGTACAAGAGACCCAGTACTTC.

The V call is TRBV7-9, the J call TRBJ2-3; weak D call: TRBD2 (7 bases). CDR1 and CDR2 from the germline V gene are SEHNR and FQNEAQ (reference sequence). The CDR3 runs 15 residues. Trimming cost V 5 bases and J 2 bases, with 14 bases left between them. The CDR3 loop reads CASSPSRGATDTQYF. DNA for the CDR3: TGTGCCAGCAGCCCGAGCCGGGGGGCCACAGATACGCAGTATTTT.

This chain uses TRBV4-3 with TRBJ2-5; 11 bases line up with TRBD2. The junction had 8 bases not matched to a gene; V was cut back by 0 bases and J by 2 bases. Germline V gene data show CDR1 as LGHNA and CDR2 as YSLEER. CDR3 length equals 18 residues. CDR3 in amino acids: CASSQDIPSGGTQETQYF. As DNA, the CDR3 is TGCGCCAGCAGCCAAGATATCCCTAGCGGGGGGACTCAAGAGACCCAGTACTTC.

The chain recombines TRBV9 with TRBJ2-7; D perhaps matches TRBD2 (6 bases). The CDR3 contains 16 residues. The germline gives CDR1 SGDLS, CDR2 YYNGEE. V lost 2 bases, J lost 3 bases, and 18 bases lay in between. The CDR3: CASSVSSGGIYYEQYF. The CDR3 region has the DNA TGTGCCAGCAGCGTTAGTAGCGGAGGGATTTACTACGAGCAGTACTTC.

The CDR3 here is CASSLVGVSPLHF. Here the CDR3 DNA reads TGTGCCAGCAGCTTAGTAGGGGTTTCGCCCCTCCACTTT. This chain connects TRBV7-9 to TRBJ1-6; the D gene is possibly TRBD1 (5 bases). The CDR3 spans 13 residues. Germline CDR1 SEHNR, CDR2 FQNEAQ (reference sequence). The germline V and J ends were trimmed by 1 base and 13 bases, with 11 bases remaining between them.

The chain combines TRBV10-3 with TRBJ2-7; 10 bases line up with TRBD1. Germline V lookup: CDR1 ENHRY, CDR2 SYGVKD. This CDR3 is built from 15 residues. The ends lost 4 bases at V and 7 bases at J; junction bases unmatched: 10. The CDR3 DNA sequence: TGTGCCATCAGTGCAGTTTTGACAGGGGGCAAGGAGCAGTACTTC. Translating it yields CAISAVLTGGKEQYF.

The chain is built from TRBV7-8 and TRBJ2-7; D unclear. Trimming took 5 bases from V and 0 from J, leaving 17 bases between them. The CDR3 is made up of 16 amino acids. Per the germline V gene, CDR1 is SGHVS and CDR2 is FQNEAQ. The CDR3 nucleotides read TGTGCCAGCAGCATGGCATCGGGTTGGTTCTCCTACGAGCAGTACTTC. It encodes CASSMASGWFSYEQYF.

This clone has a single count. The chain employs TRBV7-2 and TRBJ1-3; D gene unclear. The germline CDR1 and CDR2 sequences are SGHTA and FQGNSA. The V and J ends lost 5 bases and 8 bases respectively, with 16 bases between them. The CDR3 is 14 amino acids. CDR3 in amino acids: CASSPMLSADTIYF. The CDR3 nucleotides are TGTGCCAGCAGCCCCATGCTGAGCGCGGACACCATATATTTT.

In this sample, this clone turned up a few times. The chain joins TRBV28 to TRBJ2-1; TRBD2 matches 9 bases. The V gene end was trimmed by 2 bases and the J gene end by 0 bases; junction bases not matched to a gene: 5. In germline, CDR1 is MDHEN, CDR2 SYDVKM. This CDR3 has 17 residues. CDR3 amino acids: CASSLPLSGSSYNEQFF. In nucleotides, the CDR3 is TGTGCCAGCAGTTTACCACTTAGCGGGAGCTCCTACAATGAGCAGTTCTTC.

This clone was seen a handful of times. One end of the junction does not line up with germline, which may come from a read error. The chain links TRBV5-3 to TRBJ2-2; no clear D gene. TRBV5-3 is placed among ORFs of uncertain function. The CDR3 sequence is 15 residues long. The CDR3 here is CARSLQATNAGELFF. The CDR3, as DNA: TGTGCCAGAAGCTTGCAGGCCACGAACGCCGGGGAGCTGTTTTTT.